One and the same sample provided the 9 T cell receptor beta chains below, sequenced in a study of cytomegalovirus exposure and HLA in healthy donors. The PCR contained 60 Vbeta and 13 Jbeta primers. Clones were sequenced by immunoSEQ multiplex PCR, and TCRdb holds only the in-frame ones, with some missing. This repertoire comprises tens of thousands of clones; its ten largest clones make up approximately 7%. The sample taken for sequencing was PBMCs. These receptors all stem from a woman in her 40s in good health and CMV-seronegative.

The chain couples TRBV5-1 to TRBJ2-5, with D tentatively TRBD2 (6 bases). V was cut by 3 bases and J by 4 bases, with 19 bases left in between. This CDR3 is 16 amino acids long. Germline V gene data show CDR1 as SGHRS and CDR2 as YFSETQ. CDR3 amino acids: CASSSLEGPPGETQYF. The CDR3 DNA is TGCGCCAGCAGCTCCCTGGAGGGACCCCCCGGAGAGACCCAGTACTTC.

This chain connects TRBV28 to TRBJ1-4; no clear D gene. The ends were cut back, 7 bases at V and 5 bases at J, with 5 bases in the middle. This CDR3 has 11 amino acids. Germline assignment: CDR1 MDHEN and CDR2 SYDVKM. The DNA for the CDR3 is TGTGCCAGCACCCAGAATGAAAAACTGTTTTTT. Amino acids: CASTQNEKLFF.

The chain links TRBV10-3 to TRBJ2-6; no definite D call. The ends were cut back, 7 bases at V and 11 bases at J, with 12 bases in the middle. The CDR3 covers 12 residues. CDR1 is ENHRY, CDR2 SYGVKD, per germline. CDR3: CAIKEIDDVLTF. The DNA for the CDR3 is TGTGCCATCAAGGAGATCGACGACGTCCTGACTTTC.

The gene calls are TRBV7-2 and TRBJ1-6, with TRBD1 identical over 8 bases. Trimming at V came to 7 bases and at J to 6 bases, leaving 5 bases not matched to a gene. The CDR3 runs 14 residues. Germline values: CDR1 SGHTA, CDR2 FQGNSA. The CDR3 here is CASKGTGSNSPLHF. The CDR3 DNA follows: TGTGCCAGCAAAGGGACAGGCTCTAATTCACCCCTCCACTTT.

The rearrangement links TRBV28 to TRBJ1-6; D remains ambiguous. CDR1 MDHEN and CDR2 SYDVKM come from the germline V gene. Trimming took 5 bases from V and 4 from J, leaving 18 bases between them. The CDR3 runs to 17 residues. The DNA of the CDR3 is TGTGCCAGCAGTCCGTCCCCCCTGGCAGATTATAATTCACCCCTCCACTTT. It translates to CASSPSPLADYNSPLHF.

This chain connects TRBV5-6 to TRBJ2-7; TRBD1 matches at 8 bases. The CDR3 totals 13 residues. The V gene end was trimmed by 2 bases and the J gene end by 4 bases; junction bases not matched to a gene: 2. Germline V gene lookup returns CDR1 SGHDT and CDR2 YYEEEE. The chain's CDR3 is CASSLQGDYEQYF. The CDR3 DNA sequence: TGTGCCAGCAGCTTACAGGGGGATTACGAGCAGTACTTC.

The J gene is TRBJ2-5, the V gene TRBV28, with 14 bases matching TRBD2. The CDR3 loop spans 15 amino acids. V lost 7 bases and J lost 3; bases outside the gene matches: 4. Germline CDR1 MDHEN, CDR2 SYDVKM. Here the CDR3 reads CASTRLAGGKETQYF. The CDR3 DNA reads as TGTGCCAGCACTCGACTAGCGGGAGGGAAAGAGACCCAGTACTTC.

The rearrangement links TRBV7-9 to TRBJ1-2; 7 bases agree with TRBD1. V shed 10 bases, J shed 4 bases, and the junction held 15 bases outside the gene matches. Germline CDR1 and CDR2: SEHNR and FQNEAQ (reference sequence). CDR3 size: 15 residues. DNA for the CDR3: TGTGCCATAGAACGGGACAGCCTCCAGGGCTATGGCTACACCTTC. As protein: CAIERDSLQGYGYTF.

The DNA for the CDR3 is TGTGCCAGGATGGGGACTAGCGGGAGGTACGAGCAGTACTTC. Its protein is CARMGTSGRYEQYF. This chain uses TRBV27 with TRBJ2-7, with TRBD2 identical over 15 bases. The germline V gene has CDR1 MNHEY and CDR2 SMNVEV (reference sequence). The CDR3 is made up of 14 amino acids. The trim removed 9 bases at V and 4 bases at J, leaving 4 bases unmatched.